These T cell receptor beta chains were read from a single sample in a study of T-cell reconstitution after alpha-beta-depleted transplantation in children. TCRdb passed the PCR reads through MiXCR, listing each CDR3 protein once. The repertoire holds about 610,000 distinct CDR3 sequences, with over 9.5% as singletons. The source material was PBMCs from the stem cell graft donor, sampled from the stem cell graft. These receptors came from a human donor who donated a stem cell graft to a child with acute myeloid leukemia. Each CDR3 is given with its conserved first and last residue. Each record gives: J gene, D gene, clone size, V gene, CDR3 protein, CDR3 DNA. D genes are given only for firm matches. Not all rows give a size; the values are once, few, many and, for expanded clones, a class.

J: TRBJ1-5; D: NA; size: many; V: TRBV12-3/TRBV12-4; CDR3: CASSPQIGRGNQPQHF; DNA: TGTGCCAGCAGTCCGCAGATAGGAAGGGGCAATCAGCCCCAGCATTTT
J: TRBJ2-7; D: NA; size: many; V: TRBV6-6; CDR3: CATTEVYEQYF; DNA: TGTGCCACCACAGAGGTCTACGAGCAGTACTTC
J: TRBJ2-2; D: TRBD2; size: NA; V: TRBV7-9; CDR3: CASSILAGGRNTGELFF; DNA: TGTGCCAGCAGCATACTAGCGGGAGGTCGTAACACCGGGGAGCTGTTTTTT
J: TRBJ1-2; D: NA; size: NA; V: TRBV20-1; CDR3: CSARTLANYGYTF; DNA: TGCAGTGCTAGAACGTTGGCTAACTATGGCTACACCTTC
J: TRBJ2-1; D: TRBD1; size: NA; V: TRBV2; CDR3: CASSAQGGPSYNEQFF; DNA: TGTGCCAGCAGCGCACAGGGGGGCCCTTCCTACAATGAGCAGTTCTTC
J: TRBJ1-1; D: NA; size: NA; V: TRBV20-1; CDR3: CSASGPYTEAFF; DNA: TGCAGTGCTAGTGGCCCGTACACTGAAGCTTTCTTT
J: TRBJ1-5; D: NA; size: NA; V: TRBV7-9; CDR3: CASSLGSHSNQPQHF; DNA: TGTGCCAGCAGCTTGGGCAGCCATAGCAATCAGCCCCAGCATTTT
J: TRBJ2-1; D: TRBD2; size: many; V: TRBV20-1; CDR3: CSARDWASGRPSSYNEQFF; DNA: TGCAGTGCTAGAGATTGGGCTAGCGGGAGGCCGAGCTCCTACAATGAGCAGTTCTTC
J: TRBJ2-7; D: NA; size: NA; V: TRBV12-5; CDR3: CASGLWYEQYF; DNA: TGTGCTAGTGGTCTTTGGTACGAGCAGTACTTC
J: TRBJ1-2; D: NA; size: NA; V: TRBV30; CDR3: CAWSAGTGAGGYTF; DNA: TGTGCCTGGAGCGCCGGGACTGGAGCGGGGGGCTACACCTTC
J: TRBJ2-7; D: TRBD2; size: NA; V: TRBV7-6; CDR3: CASSLGGGLYEQYF; DNA: TGTGCCAGCAGCTTAGGCGGGGGTCTTTACGAGCAGTACTTC
J: TRBJ2-1; D: TRBD2; size: many; V: TRBV29-1; CDR3: CSAGTSGRGEQFF; DNA: TGCAGCGCTGGGACTAGTGGGCGCGGTGAGCAGTTCTTC
J: TRBJ2-7; D: NA; size: NA; V: TRBV6-5; CDR3: CASSYGAAYEQYF; DNA: TGTGCCAGCAGTTACGGGGCGGCCTACGAGCAGTACTTC
J: TRBJ1-5; D: NA; size: few; V: TRBV6-2/TRBV6-3; CDR3: CASSNGSNQPQHF; DNA: TGTGCCAGCAGTAATGGTTCCAATCAGCCCCAGCATTTT
J: TRBJ2-7; D: TRBD1; size: few; V: TRBV5-5; CDR3: CASSARDRAYEQYF; DNA: TGTGCCAGCAGCGCCCGGGACAGGGCCTACGAGCAGTACTTC
J: TRBJ2-1; D: TRBD2; size: NA; V: TRBV20-1; CDR3: CSAVSRTSAYNEQFF; DNA: TGCAGTGCTGTATCACGGACTAGCGCTTACAATGAGCAGTTCTTC
J: TRBJ2-3; D: TRBD2; size: NA; V: TRBV25-1; CDR3: CASSGGLKGREPDTQYF; DNA: TGTGCCAGCAGTGGAGGCTTGAAGGGGAGGGAACCAGATACGCAGTATTTT
J: TRBJ2-1; D: NA; size: many; V: TRBV12-3/TRBV12-4; CDR3: CASSFVAPIHNEQFF; DNA: TGTGCCAGCAGTTTTGTAGCCCCGATACACAATGAGCAGTTCTTC
J: TRBJ2-5; D: TRBD1; size: many; V: TRBV7-2; CDR3: CASSADRGQETQYF; DNA: TGTGCCAGCAGCGCCGACAGGGGCCAAGAGACCCAGTACTTC
J: TRBJ2-1; D: TRBD2; size: many; V: TRBV25-1; CDR3: CASSSTSGAYNEQFF; DNA: TGTGCCAGCAGCTCAACTAGCGGGGCCTACAATGAGCAGTTCTTC
J: TRBJ2-7; D: NA; size: NA; V: TRBV7-3; CDR3: CASSTYAGNYEQYF; DNA: TGTGCCAGCAGCACATATGCAGGAAACTACGAGCAGTACTTC
J: TRBJ2-1; D: TRBD2; size: NA; V: TRBV7-2; CDR3: CASSLREGIIYNEQFF; DNA: TGTGCCAGCAGCTTGCGGGAGGGAATCATCTACAATGAGCAGTTCTTC
J: TRBJ2-3; D: NA; size: once; V: TRBV29-1; CDR3: CSVVSAGRTDTQYF; DNA: TGCAGCGTTGTTTCTGCAGGGCGGACAGATACGCAGTATTTT
J: TRBJ2-7; D: NA; size: few; V: TRBV6-6; CDR3: CASRQYSYEQYF; DNA: TGTGCCAGTCGACAGTACTCCTACGAGCAGTACTTC
J: TRBJ2-1; D: TRBD2; size: few; V: TRBV5-1; CDR3: CASRPTGLAGAHEQFF; DNA: TGCGCCAGCAGGCCGACGGGACTAGCGGGAGCCCACGAGCAGTTCTTC
J: TRBJ2-1; D: TRBD1; size: many; V: TRBV5-6; CDR3: CASSLDEQGYNEQFF; DNA: TGTGCCAGCAGCTTGGATGAACAGGGGTACAATGAGCAGTTCTTC
J: TRBJ2-3; D: TRBD2; size: many; V: TRBV20-1; CDR3: CSARGAGGLADTQYF; DNA: TGCAGTGCTAGAGGGGCGGGAGGGCTCGCAGATACGCAGTATTTT
J: TRBJ2-1; D: TRBD2; size: many; V: TRBV11-1; CDR3: CASSLALREDSSVYNEQFF; DNA: TGTGCCAGCAGCTTAGCTTTGCGGGAGGACTCCTCGGTGTACAATGAGCAGTTCTTC
J: TRBJ2-3; D: TRBD2; size: NA; V: TRBV27; CDR3: CASSLVSGGSGDTQYF; DNA: TGTGCCAGCAGTTTAGTAAGCGGGGGATCTGGAGATACGCAGTATTTT
J: TRBJ2-4; D: TRBD2; size: many; V: TRBV7-9; CDR3: CASSIWEGPTKNIQYF; DNA: TGTGCCAGCAGCATTTGGGAGGGCCCTACCAAAAACATTCAGTACTTC
J: TRBJ2-7; D: NA; size: NA; V: TRBV15; CDR3: CATSREGVPGEQYF; DNA: TGTGCCACCAGCAGAGAGGGGGTCCCGGGCGAGCAGTACTTC